This TCR beta chain was identified in a study of shared clonotypes between healthy human individuals. Overall study results and limits: A generally larger estimated richness was seen in naive subsets than in memory subsets. Depth of sequencing was expected to influence donor clonotype sharing. Investigators collected only blood, and repertoires in tissues likely differ.

Germline V gene lookup returns CDR1 SEHNR and CDR2 FQNEAQ (reference sequence). V shed 4 bases and J 0 bases; nucleotides not matched to a gene: 7. The CDR3 has 16 residues. Deep was the level at which the assay was run. Method: immunoSEQ multiplex PCR; TCRdb's copy keeps in-frame clones and lacks some. The sample has 600,000 or so clones, 98% seen once. It was CD45RO-negative cells, positively selected for CCR7, that made up naive CD8 cells, with terminally differentiated effector memory CD45RA+ cells excluded. On this clone: The antigen remains undetermined.

The source material was naive CD8+ T cells sorted from blood. The V and J genes are TRBV7-9 and TRBJ2-7; 9 bases line up with TRBD1. The source of this sequence is a young man in good health. Written as DNA, the CDR3 is TGTGCCAGCAGCTACCGGGACAGGGAAAGCTCCTACGAGCAGTACTTC. Amino acid sequence: CASSYRDRESSYEQYF.